This TCR beta chain emerged from a study of blood T cell repertoires in COVID-19. Across the study: Samples came from the United States, Italy and Spain, spanning acute and convalescent COVID-19. From T cells, B-cell-depleted T cells, or PBMCs came the material, which was cDNA or gDNA.

Source study methods: Estimation of nucleated cell counts relied on the amplification of reference gene primers. Clones were read by immunoSEQ multiplex PCR, and TCRdb kept only the in-frame ones, dropping some. Clonal size and the V and J genes are those of that table, whereas D and trimming came from the DNA. The data contain a few hundred thousand clones, 75% to 90% of them singletons. The receptor was derived from a woman between 18 and 30 years old with acute or convalescent COVID-19. Sequenced sample: peripheral blood.

The CDR3 nucleotides are TGCGCCAGCAGCGTGGGGACAGGGTCAGAGGAGACCCAGTACTTC. As protein: CASSVGTGSEETQYF. The chain has TRBV5-1 and TRBJ2-5; TRBD1 agrees at 9 bases. The V gene's germline CDR1 is SGHRS and CDR2 YFSETQ. The V gene end was trimmed by 4 bases and the J gene end by 5 bases; junction bases not matched to a gene: 9. This CDR3 has 15 amino acids.